The 26 T cell receptor beta chains below all came from one sample that was sequenced in a study of cytomegalovirus exposure and HLA in healthy donors (dated by TCRdb to the late 2010s). The library was obtained by the immunoSEQ multiplex PCR assay. For the multiplex PCR, a mixture combining 60 forward primers for TCR Vbeta segments and 13 reverse primers for TCR Jbeta segments was used. Drawn from immuneACCESS, this table holds only the in-frame rearrangements with V and J called that TCRdb kept. Clones are partly lost; checked studies trace under half to an unresolved V gene and leave the rest unexplained. This sample lists about 98,000 clones; approximately 80% were detected once. The ten most abundant clones make up 16% of the sample. Sequences were obtained from PBMCs. These receptors all stem from a man in his fifties or sixties in good health and CMV-seropositive.

The rearrangement links TRBV2 to TRBJ2-2, with D maybe TRBD1 (7 bases). V lost 3 bases, J lost 6 bases, and 11 bases lay in between. Per the germline V gene, CDR1 is SNHLY and CDR2 is FYNNEI. The length of the CDR3 is 14 residues. This chain's CDR3 is CASSDSRGAGELFF. The CDR3 coding sequence is TGTGCCAGCAGTGATTCCAGGGGGGCCGGGGAGCTGTTTTTT.

The gene calls are TRBV14 and TRBJ2-1; 10 nucleotides match TRBD2. The CDR3 runs 14 residues. J gave up 4 bases and V 5 bases, and 2 bases lay outside the gene matches. Germline V gives CDR1 SGHDN, CDR2 FVKESK. In DNA, the CDR3 is TGTGCCAGCAGCTTAGCGGGGGGATACAATGAGCAGTTCTTC. Translating gives CASSLAGGYNEQFF.

This chain joins TRBV6-4 and TRBJ2-7, with 7 bases identical to TRBD1. The CDR3 runs 14 residues. Germline V gene data show CDR1 as MRHNA and CDR2 as SNTAGT. Germline trimming cut 3 bases from V and 3 bases from J; bases unmatched to any gene: 5. The CDR3 nucleotides read TGTGCCAGCAGTGATTCCGGGACAGACTACGAGCAGTACTTC. It translates to CASSDSGTDYEQYF.

The CDR3: CASSPGTGVLNTEAFF. CDR3 nucleotide sequence: TGTGCCAGCAGCCCCGGGACAGGAGTATTGAACACTGAAGCTTTCTTT. V and J are TRBV13 and TRBJ1-1; 8 nucleotides agree with TRBD1. The ends lost 5 bases at V and 0 bases at J; junction bases unmatched: 8. CDR3 length: 16 residues. Germline CDR1 reads PRHDT; CDR2 reads FYEKMQ (reference sequence). Based on the CDR3 plus reference TRBV13 and TRBJ1-1, the full variable domain is AAGVIQSPRHLIKEKRETATLKCYPIPRHDTVYWYQQGPGQDPQFLISFYEKMQSDKGSIPDRFSAQQFSDYHSELNMSSLELGDSALYFCASSPGTGVLNTEAFFGQGTRLTVV.

This chain connects TRBV7-6 to TRBJ2-5, with TRBD2 matching 8 bases. The J call could be wrong; TRBJ2-7 is a better fit for the DNA end. The CDR3 runs to 14 residues. The germline CDR1 and CDR2 sequences are SGHVS and FNYEAQ. CDR3 amino acids: CASSLRGGPHEQYF. As DNA, the CDR3 is TGTGCCAGCAGCTTACGGGGGGGCCCCCACGAGCAGTACTTC.

V gene TRBV27 combines with J gene TRBJ1-2; the D is unclear. There are 14 residues in the CDR3. Per germline, CDR1 MNHEY and CDR2 SMNVEV (reference sequence). The CDR3 DNA follows: TGTGACCCCCACGGAGGAGGGAATACCTATGGCTACACCTTC. This sequence encodes CDPHGGGNTYGYTF.

This clone was observed a few times. This rearrangement joins TRBV6-6 to TRBJ1-2, with 9 positions matching TRBD1. Germline V gene data show CDR1 as MNHNY and CDR2 as SVGAGI (reference sequence). The junction had 9 bases not matched to a gene; V was cut back by 5 bases and J by 5 bases. The CDR3 contains 15 residues. In DNA, the CDR3 is TGTGCCAGCAGTCGGGGGGGACAGGGAGAATATGGCTACACCTTC. Its translation is CASSRGGQGEYGYTF.

The V gene is TRBV5-1, the J gene TRBJ2-1; possible D gene TRBD1, 6 bases. CDR3 length equals 15 residues. Germline lookup yields CDR1 SGHRS and CDR2 YFSETQ. The ends were cut back, 7 bases at V and 8 bases at J, with 22 bases in the middle. As DNA, the CDR3 is TGCGCCAGCCACAGAGAAGGACAGTTTAGTCATGAGCAGTTCTTC. Translating it yields CASHREGQFSHEQFF.

The sample holds a few counts of this clone. The chain is built from TRBV4-1 and TRBJ1-2, with D hard to call. This CDR3 spans 15 amino acids. The ends were cut back, 0 bases at V and 1 base at J, with 9 bases in the middle. Germline CDR1 reads MGHRA; CDR2 reads YSYEKL. The CDR3, as DNA: TGCGCCAGCAGCCAAGACCTGGCCCATAACTATGGCTACACCTTC. It yields the protein CASSQDLAHNYGYTF.

The chain joins TRBV5-1 to TRBJ2-7; 9 bases are shared with TRBD1. The ends lost 0 bases at V and 3 bases at J; junction bases unmatched: 1. The CDR3 has 14 residues. Germline V gene sequence: CDR1 SGHRS, CDR2 YFSETQ. The CDR3 nucleotides are TGCGCCAGCAGCTTGGACAGGGGGCACTACGAGCAGTACTTC. This codes for CASSLDRGHYEQYF.

This clone was seen once. The CDR3 loop is CASSASGSYEQYF. As DNA, the CDR3 is TGTGCCAGCAGTGCTAGCGGTTCCTACGAGCAGTACTTC. The chain joins TRBV6-6 to TRBJ2-5; 7 bases are a match to TRBD2. The J call may be wrong; the DNA end is better matched by TRBJ2-7. The CDR3 is 13 residues long. Germline V gives CDR1 MNHNY, CDR2 SVGAGI (reference sequence).

V and J are TRBV9 and TRBJ1-2; no definite D call. V was pared by 2 bases and J by 2 bases, with 7 bases between. Germline CDR1 and CDR2: SGDLS and YYNGEE. This CDR3 comprises 13 residues. The CDR3, as DNA: TGTGCCAGCAGCGTCGGGGAGAACTATGGCTACACCTTC. Residues: CASSVGENYGYTF. The full variable domain, its missing parts supplied by reference TRBV9 and TRBJ1-2, is DSGVTQTPKHLITATGQRVTLRCSPRSGDLSVYWYQQSLDQGLQFLIQYYNGEERAKGNILERFSAQQFPDLHSELNLSSLELGDSALYFCASSVGENYGYTFGSGTRLTVV.

CDR3 in amino acids: CASSFEGYEQYF. CDR3 in DNA: TGTGCCAGCAGCTTTGAGGGCTACGAGCAGTACTTC. The chain uses TRBV7-9 and TRBJ2-7, with D possibly matching TRBD2 (5 bases). V gave up 3 bases and J gave up 3 bases, with 6 bases separating them. This CDR3 is built from 12 residues. CDR1 and CDR2 (germline): SEHNR, FQNEAQ (reference sequence).

J is TRBJ1-1 and V is TRBV29-1; 8 nucleotides line up with TRBD1. From germline, CDR1 is SQVTM and CDR2 ANQGSEA. The CDR3 runs 13 residues. V lost 7 bases and J lost 0; bases outside the gene matches: 4. DNA of the CDR3: TGCAGCGCCAGGACAGGGCTGAACACTGAAGCTTTCTTT. This codes for CSARTGLNTEAFF.

V is TRBV25-1 and J is TRBJ1-3, with D possibly matching TRBD1 (6 bases). The V gene's germline CDR1 is MGHDK and CDR2 SYGVNS. The CDR3 extends over 15 amino acids. V was clipped by 6 bases and J by 4 bases, with 16 bases between them. Here the CDR3 DNA reads TGTGCCAGCAGCGCCCCAGGGGTGGTGGGAAACACCATATATTTT. As protein: CASSAPGVVGNTIYF.

The V and J genes are TRBV4-1 and TRBJ1-1; 8 positions agree with TRBD1. Looked up from germline, CDR1 is MGHRA and CDR2 is YSYEKL. V lost 0 bases and J lost 7; bases outside the gene matches: 7. CDR3 length equals 15 residues. The CDR3 region is CASSQEGDRWSEAFF. CDR3 DNA sequence: TGCGCCAGCAGCCAAGAGGGGGACAGGTGGAGTGAAGCTTTCTTT.

The chain links TRBV6-5 to TRBJ1-3, with 7 bases identical to TRBD1. This CDR3 contains 14 residues. Trimming took 5 bases from V and 3 from J; bases not matched to a gene: 4. In germline, CDR1 is MNHEY, CDR2 SVGAGI. CDR3 sequence: CASSPRGYGNTIYF. The CDR3 nucleotides are TGTGCCAGCAGTCCCAGGGGGTATGGAAACACCATATATTTT.

V and J are TRBV19 and TRBJ2-1, with no clear D. Germline V lookup: CDR1 LNHDA, CDR2 SQIVND (reference sequence). Trimming removed 3 bases at V and 0 bases at J, with 9 bases between. The CDR3 totals 15 residues. Here the CDR3 reads CASSMSRSSYNEQFF. Here the CDR3 DNA reads TGTGCCAGTAGTATGAGCCGGAGCTCCTACAATGAGCAGTTCTTC.

The chain carries TRBV6-5 and TRBJ1-1, with 8 bases identical to TRBD1. V lost 6 bases, J lost 1 base, and 4 bases stayed unmatched. Germline V gene sequence: CDR1 MNHEY, CDR2 SVGAGI. This CDR3 region has 14 residues. The CDR3 DNA reads TGTGCCAGCAGGCTGGGACAGGAGAACACTGAAGCTTTCTTT. Its translation: CASRLGQENTEAFF.

This sequence joins TRBV21-1 and TRBJ2-2; TRBD2 is the table's D call, not checked against the DNA. TRBV21-1 is listed as a pseudogene. The CDR3 is 19 residues long. The CDR3 coding sequence is TGTGCCAGCAGCAAATGGGGACTAGCGGGGGGGATAAACACCGGGGAGCTGTTTTTT. It translates to CASSKWGLAGGINTGELFF.

This chain uses TRBV7-9 with TRBJ2-2; 7 bases are shared with TRBD1. V dropped 10 bases and J dropped 1; count of bases not matched to a gene: 9. The germline V gene has CDR1 SEHNR and CDR2 FQNEAQ (reference sequence). This CDR3 has 15 residues. Here the CDR3 reads CATDGDSLNTGELFF. The CDR3 bases are TGTGCCACCGATGGGGACAGTCTGAACACCGGGGAGCTGTTTTTT.

V is TRBV7-3 and J is TRBJ1-4; 10 bases are a match to TRBD1. The CDR3 covers 13 residues. After removal of 5 bases from V and 8 bases from J, the junction contained 2 bases not matched to a gene. CDR1 is SGHTA, CDR2 FQGTGA, per germline. CDR3 nucleotide sequence: TGTGCCAGCAGCCGGGGACAGGGGGAAAAACTGTTTTTT. Its protein is CASSRGQGEKLFF.

This clone occurred a few times. V usage is TRBV4-1 and J usage is TRBJ2-1; 9 nucleotides align to TRBD2. The CDR3 has 16 residues. The trim removed 0 bases at V and 6 bases at J, leaving 6 bases unmatched. In germline, CDR1 is MGHRA, CDR2 YSYEKL. In DNA form, the CDR3 reads TGCGCCAGCAGCCAAGATTTTAGCGGGGGAGTCAATGAGCAGTTCTTC. Protein product: CASSQDFSGGVNEQFF.

V gene TRBV7-9 combines with J gene TRBJ2-7; TRBD1 is a possible D gene (6 bases). Trimming removed 6 bases at V and 7 bases at J, with 10 bases between. CDR1 and CDR2 from the germline V gene are SEHNR and FQNEAQ (reference sequence). CDR3 size: 11 residues. CDR3 in amino acids: CASRLTGEQYF. In DNA form, the CDR3 reads TGTGCCAGCAGACTTACAGGGGAGCAGTACTTC.

The gene calls are TRBV27 and TRBJ2-5, with 11 bases identical to TRBD1. The J call is uncertain, as TRBJ2-7 better fits the DNA end. Germline CDR1 is MNHEY and CDR2 is SMNVEV (reference sequence). The CDR3 sequence is 14 residues long. CDR3 bases: TGTGCCAGCAGTTTCGGGACAGGGGGATACGAGCAGTACTTC. Protein product: CASSFGTGGYEQYF.

The chain combines TRBV4-2 with TRBJ2-7, with 11 nucleotides matching TRBD2. The CDR3 contains 15 residues. Germline values: CDR1 LGHNA, CDR2 YNFKEQ. Germline trimming cut 6 bases from V and 3 bases from J; bases unmatched to any gene: 7. CDR3: CASREGLAASYEQYF. CDR3 nucleotides: TGTGCCAGCAGGGAGGGACTAGCGGCGAGCTACGAGCAGTACTTC.